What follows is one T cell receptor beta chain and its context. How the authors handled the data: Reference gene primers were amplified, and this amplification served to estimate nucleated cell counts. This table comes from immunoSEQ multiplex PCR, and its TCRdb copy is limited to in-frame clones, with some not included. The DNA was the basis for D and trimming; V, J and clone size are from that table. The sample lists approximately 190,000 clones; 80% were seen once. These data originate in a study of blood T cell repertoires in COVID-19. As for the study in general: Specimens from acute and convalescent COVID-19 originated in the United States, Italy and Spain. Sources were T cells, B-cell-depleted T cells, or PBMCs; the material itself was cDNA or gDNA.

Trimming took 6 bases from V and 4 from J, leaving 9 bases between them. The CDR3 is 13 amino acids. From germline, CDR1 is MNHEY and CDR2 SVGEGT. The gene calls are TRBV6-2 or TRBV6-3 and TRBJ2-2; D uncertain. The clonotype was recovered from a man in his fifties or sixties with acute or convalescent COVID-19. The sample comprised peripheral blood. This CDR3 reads CASSLRLTGELFF. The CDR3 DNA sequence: TGTGCCAGCAGCCTACGACTCACCGGGGAGCTGTTTTTT.